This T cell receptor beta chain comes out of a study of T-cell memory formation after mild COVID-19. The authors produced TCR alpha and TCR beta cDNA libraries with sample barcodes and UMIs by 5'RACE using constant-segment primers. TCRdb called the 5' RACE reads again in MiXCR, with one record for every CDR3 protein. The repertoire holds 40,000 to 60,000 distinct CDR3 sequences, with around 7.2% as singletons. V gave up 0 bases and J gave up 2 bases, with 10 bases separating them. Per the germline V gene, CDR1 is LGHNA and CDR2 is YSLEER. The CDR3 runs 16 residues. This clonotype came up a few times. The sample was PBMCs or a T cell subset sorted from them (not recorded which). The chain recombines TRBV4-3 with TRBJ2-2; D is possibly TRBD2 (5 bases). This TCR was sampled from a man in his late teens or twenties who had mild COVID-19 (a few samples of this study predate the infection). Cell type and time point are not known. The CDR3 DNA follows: TGCGCCAGCAGCCAAGATCCCCCGGGAAACACCGGGGAGCTGTTTTTT. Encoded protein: CASSQDPPGNTGELFF.